The TCR beta chain described here comes from a study of shared clonotypes between healthy human individuals. General study results and limits: Naive subsets generally had larger estimated richness than memory subsets.

V gave up 8 bases and J gave up 0 bases, with 11 bases separating them. Per germline, CDR1 MNHEY and CDR2 SMNVEV (reference sequence). The CDR3 length is 14 residues. Concerning this clone: The antigen is not known. Other DNA variants within this sample encode the same CDR3.

CD45RO-negative CD8 cells positively selected for CCR7 made up the naive population, which excluded terminally differentiated effector memory CD45RA+ cells. Libraries were prepared by immunoSEQ multiplex PCR; TCRdb keeps only in-frame clonotypes and omits some of them. Of roughly 2,000,000 clones in the sample, 85% to 95% were seen once. This TCR came from a man aged 18 to 29 in good health. Sample: naive CD8+ T cells sorted from blood. The rearrangement uses TRBV27 and TRBJ1-3; D is unclear. This chain's CDR3 is CASSLSSSGNTIYF. As DNA, the CDR3 is TGTGCCAGCTCGCTCAGTAGCTCTGGAAACACCATATATTTT.